These 17 T cell receptor beta chains share one sample of origin, sequenced in a study of blood T cell repertoires in COVID-19 (dated by TCRdb to about 2020). The library was generated by the immunoSEQ multiplex PCR assay. TCRdb obtained this table from immuneACCESS and retained in-frame rearrangements with V and J assigned. These tables miss some clones; where compared with another copy, unresolved V genes account for less than half of the shortfall, and the remainder is unexplained. Within this sample are some 300,000 clones, with 70% to 90% of them counted one time only. In total, the top ten clones hold around 0.9% of the sample. The sequencing input was PBMCs or T cells enriched from blood (not recorded which). All receptors derive from a woman aged 30 to 39 who had recovered from COVID-19.

This clone was detected a few times. The J gene is TRBJ2-5, the V gene TRBV5-1; no definite D call. V shed 1 base and J shed 4 bases, with 11 bases lying between them. The CDR3 has 14 amino acids. Germline V gene data show CDR1 as SGHRS and CDR2 as YFSETQ. The CDR3 is CASSLNTGRETQYF. The CDR3 DNA follows: TGCGCCAGCAGCTTGAATACGGGTCGAGAGACCCAGTACTTC.

The genes are TRBV6-1 and TRBJ2-3; 10 bases are shared with TRBD2. The germline gives CDR1 MNHNS, CDR2 SASEGT. CDR3 length equals 16 residues. Unmatched junction bases numbered 11, after V lost 4 bases and J lost 7 bases. The CDR3 loop reads CASSAEAGGSPNTQYF. CDR3 sequence (DNA): TGTGCCAGCAGTGCCGAAGCGGGGGGGAGCCCGAATACGCAGTATTTT.

This chain links TRBV7-8 with TRBJ2-5, with D perhaps TRBD1 (5 bases). The CDR3 extends over 15 amino acids. Germline V gene sequence: CDR1 SGHVS, CDR2 FQNEAQ. V was trimmed by 0 bases and J by 0 bases, leaving 8 bases between them. This chain's CDR3 is CASSLAPGYQETQYF. The CDR3 nucleotides are TGTGCCAGCAGCTTAGCCCCAGGGTACCAAGAGACCCAGTACTTC.

This chain links TRBV7-9 with TRBJ2-7; tentatively, D is TRBD2 (6 bases). CDR1 is SEHNR and CDR2 is FQNEAQ in the germline V gene (reference sequence). V lost 5 bases and J 5 bases, leaving 13 bases between the germline ends. This CDR3 spans 13 amino acids. The CDR3 protein is CASSIFGEDEQYF. CDR3 DNA sequence: TGTGCCAGCAGCATCTTTGGGGAGGACGAGCAGTACTTC.

The chain couples TRBV5-1 to TRBJ2-7; D remains unclear. Germline CDR1 and CDR2: SGHRS and YFSETQ. The ends were cut back, 4 bases at V and 3 bases at J, with 26 bases in the middle. The CDR3 spans 18 residues. The CDR3 here is CASSPARSRPASDYEQYF. CDR3 DNA: TGCGCCAGCAGCCCGGCCCGCTCGAGGCCAGCCTCAGACTACGAGCAGTACTTC.

The DNA of the CDR3 is TGTGCCAGCAGCTTAATCCGACTAGCGAAAGCGACCCAGTACTTC. The encoded protein is CASSLIRLAKATQYF. The chain is built from TRBV11-2 and TRBJ2-5; TRBD2 agrees at 8 bases. The length of the CDR3 is 15 residues. Germline V gene lookup returns CDR1 SGHAT and CDR2 FQNNGV. The V gene end was trimmed by 2 bases and the J gene end by 7 bases; junction bases not matched to a gene: 9.

The V and J genes are TRBV28 and TRBJ1-5; D unresolved. Trimming removed 5 bases from V and 4 bases from J, with 3 bases in between. The germline CDR1 and CDR2 sequences are MDHEN and SYDVKM. The CDR3 has 11 residues. CDR3 residues: CASSQNQPQHF. CDR3 nucleotides: TGTGCCAGCAGTCAGAATCAGCCCCAGCATTTT.

This chain connects TRBV18 to TRBJ2-3; 8 nucleotides align to TRBD2. Germline V lookup: CDR1 KGHSH, CDR2 LQKENI. The CDR3 is made up of 15 amino acids. The junction had 8 bases not matched to a gene; V was cut back by 3 bases and J by 6 bases. The CDR3 region has the DNA TGTGCCAGCTCACCCCTACTAGCGGCGGGGGATACGCAGTATTTT. Residues: CASSPLLAAGDTQYF.

The count of this clone is one. The rearrangement links TRBV10-2 to TRBJ2-7; 9 bases agree with TRBD1. The CDR3 is made up of 15 amino acids. J was trimmed by 7 bases and V by 7 bases; bases with no gene match: 14. Germline V gene lookup returns CDR1 WSHSY and CDR2 SAAADI. CDR3 sequence: CASTPLSGTGFEQYF. CDR3 sequence (DNA): TGCGCCAGCACCCCTCTCTCGGGGACAGGGTTTGAGCAGTACTTC.

This chain uses TRBV11-2 with TRBJ1-2; D ambiguous. CDR3 size: 14 residues. Germline V gene lookup returns CDR1 SGHAT and CDR2 FQNNGV. V was pared by 7 bases and J by 6 bases, with 18 bases between. CDR3 protein: CASTARAGKDGYTF. The CDR3 nucleotides are TGTGCCAGCACCGCAAGGGCGGGAAAAGATGGCTACACCTTC.

This clone was counted only a few times. The V call is TRBV28, the J call TRBJ1-2, with 9 bases aligning to TRBD1. CDR3 length: 12 amino acids. The junction had 4 bases not matched to a gene; V was cut back by 5 bases and J by 9 bases. Looked up from germline, CDR1 is MDHEN and CDR2 is SYDVKM. The CDR3 nucleotides read TGTGCCAGCAGTGGACAGGGGCCAAGCTACACCTTC. It specifies CASSGQGPSYTF.

The chain carries TRBV5-1 and TRBJ2-1; 10 bases align to TRBD2. The germline V gene has CDR1 SGHRS and CDR2 YFSETQ. This CDR3 contains 14 residues. Trimming at V came to 0 bases and at J to 9 bases, leaving 3 bases not matched to a gene. The CDR3 region is CASSLGLAGGEQFF. In nucleotides, the CDR3 is TGCGCCAGCAGCTTGGGACTAGCGGGTGGTGAGCAGTTCTTC.

The V and J genes are TRBV6-5 and TRBJ1-1, with TRBD1 matching over 9 bases. The germline gives CDR1 MNHEY, CDR2 SVGAGI. Trimming took 2 bases from V and 0 from J; bases not matched to a gene: 4. CDR3 size: 16 residues. Here the CDR3 reads CASSYARTGVNTEAFF. The DNA of the CDR3 is TGTGCCAGCAGTTACGCTCGGACAGGGGTGAACACTGAAGCTTTCTTT.

This rearrangement joins TRBV27 to TRBJ1-5, with D possibly being TRBD1 (5 bases). Germline-derived CDR1 and CDR2 are MNHEY and SMNVEV (reference sequence). CDR3 length equals 14 residues. V lost 5 bases and J 3 bases, leaving 11 bases between the germline ends. In DNA, the CDR3 is TGTGCCAGCAGTCTGACAGCACACAATCAGCCCCAGCATTTT. Translating gives CASSLTAHNQPQHF.

V gene TRBV15 combines with J gene TRBJ1-5; 8 positions agree with TRBD1. V trimming: 0 bases; J trimming: 6 bases; junction bases outside the gene matches: 7. Germline lookup yields CDR1 LNHNV and CDR2 YYDKDF (reference sequence). The CDR3 loop spans 16 amino acids. The CDR3 nucleotides read TGTGCCACCAGCAGAGATCGCGGACAGGGTACTCAGCCCCAGCATTTT. Protein: CATSRDRGQGTQPQHF.

V usage is TRBV24-1 and J usage is TRBJ2-4; tentative D call: TRBD2 (5 bases). Germline-derived CDR1 and CDR2 are KGHDR and SFDVKD. Trimming removed 5 bases from V and 8 bases from J, with 15 bases in between. CDR3 length equals 14 residues. The CDR3 DNA sequence: TGTGCCACCAGTGGGCCAGAGGGAAGAGACATTCAGTACTTC. Encoded protein: CATSGPEGRDIQYF.

The chain couples TRBV19 to TRBJ2-5; 8 nucleotides match TRBD2. After removal of 6 bases from V and 5 bases from J, the junction contained 14 bases not matched to a gene. This CDR3 has 16 amino acids. CDR1 is LNHDA, CDR2 SQIVND, per germline (reference sequence). The CDR3 sequence is CASSQGKRAGDETQYF. CDR3 sequence (DNA): TGTGCCAGTAGCCAAGGCAAGCGAGCGGGAGATGAGACCCAGTACTTC.